This T cell receptor (beta chain) was captured by sequencing in a study of cytomegalovirus exposure and HLA in healthy donors. PCR employed 60 Vbeta and 13 Jbeta primers. Sequenced by immunoSEQ multiplex PCR; TCRdb stores in-frame clones only, minus some. The sample has 35,000 to 50,000 clones. Between the trimmed V and J ends, which lost 5 bases and 4 bases, there was a span of 13 bases. Germline V gives CDR1 SGHRS, CDR2 YFSETQ. The CDR3 contains 15 residues. Notes on the study in general: When analyzed later, a missense DCLRE1C variant was found to be linked to TCR beta V- and J-gene trimming.

Comment on this clone: The antigen remains undetermined.

The TCR sequence derives from a woman younger than 45 in good health and CMV-seropositive. The V and J genes are TRBV5-1 and TRBJ2-6, with a weak D call TRBD2 (6 bases). What was sequenced was PBMCs. This CDR3 reads CASRLGGAGANVLTF. DNA for the CDR3: TGCGCCAGCAGGCTGGGGGGAGCCGGGGCCAACGTCCTGACTTTC.